The 19 T cell receptor beta chains in this list originate from one sample, sequenced in a study of OX40 agonist ivuxolimab in advanced cancers. TCRdb keeps only in-frame clones here, not all; method: immunoSEQ multiplex PCR. The sample holds 35,000 to 50,000 clones; 86% are singletons and the top ten take 10% to 15%. The sample here was CD4+ or CD8+ T cells sorted from blood, taken in a trial of the OX40 agonist ivuxolimab. These receptors originate from an adult with an advanced solid tumor such as melanoma, head and neck, liver or kidney cancer.

V gene TRBV28 combines with J gene TRBJ2-1; no clear D. The germline V gene encodes CDR1 MDHEN and CDR2 SYDVKM. CDR3 length: 13 amino acids. Between the trimmed V and J ends, which lost 6 bases and 5 bases, there was a span of 11 bases. CDR3 amino acids: CASSPTRNNEQFF. CDR3 bases: TGTGCCAGCAGCCCAACAAGGAACAATGAGCAGTTCTTC.

The chain links TRBV6-6 to TRBJ2-2, with D perhaps assigned TRBD1 or TRBD2 (5 bases each). V lost 7 bases and J 5 bases, leaving 20 bases between the germline ends. Per germline, CDR1 MNHNY and CDR2 SVGAGI (reference sequence). CDR3 length: 16 residues. The CDR3 protein is CASNFLGDLGTGELFF. As DNA, the CDR3 is TGTGCCAGCAACTTTCTCGGGGACCTAGGGACCGGGGAGCTGTTTTTT.

This clone is large in the sample. In the same sample, other DNA sequences code for this CDR3. In nucleotides, the CDR3 is TGTGCCAGCAGTCTAGGGGAGGCTTTCTTT. It is translated as CASSLGEAFF. The chain couples TRBV2 to TRBJ1-1; D is perhaps TRBD1 (5 bases). With 5 bases removed from V and 11 bases from J, the gap between germline ends came to 9 bases. Germline CDR1 is SNHLY and CDR2 is FYNNEI. There are 10 residues in the CDR3.

The CDR3 DNA reads as TGTGCCAGCAGCTTAGCCACCTGGGGACGATACAATGAGCAGTTCTTC. Amino acids: CASSLATWGRYNEQFF. V and J are TRBV7-8 and TRBJ2-1; D may correspond to TRBD1 or TRBD2 (5 bases each). The CDR3 spans 16 residues. V lost 0 bases and J lost 4, with 13 bases in between. Germline V gene sequence: CDR1 SGHVS, CDR2 FQNEAQ.

The chain combines TRBV9 with TRBJ1-1; D is ambiguous. Germline assignment: CDR1 SGDLS and CDR2 YYNGEE. With 0 bases removed from V and 0 bases from J, the gap between germline ends came to 6 bases. The CDR3 has 14 residues. The DNA of the CDR3 is TGTGCCAGCAGCGTAGAGGGTCTGAACACTGAAGCTTTCTTT. It is translated as CASSVEGLNTEAFF.

The rearrangement links TRBV13 to TRBJ2-1; 10 positions agree with TRBD1. The J segment lost 6 bases and the V segment lost 3 bases, leaving 5 bases of the junction unmatched. The CDR3 has 15 amino acids. Germline lookup yields CDR1 PRHDT and CDR2 FYEKMQ (reference sequence). The CDR3 nucleotides read TGTGCCAGCAGCTTTGGGGACAGGGGCCCCAATGAGCAGTTCTTC. This gives the protein CASSFGDRGPNEQFF.

The J gene is TRBJ2-1, the V gene TRBV13; D remains ambiguous. The CDR3 is 13 residues long. The germline gives CDR1 PRHDT, CDR2 FYEKMQ (reference sequence). Trimming cost V 6 bases and J 8 bases, with 14 bases left between them. The CDR3: CASRLGWMDEQFF. The CDR3 DNA reads TGTGCCAGCAGGCTCGGGTGGATGGATGAGCAGTTCTTC. Variable domain in full (rest from reference TRBV13 and TRBJ2-1): AAGVIQSPRHLIKEKRETATLKCYPIPRHDTVYWYQQGPGQDPQFLISFYEKMQSDKGSIPDRFSAQQFSDYHSELNMSSLELGDSALYFCASRLGWMDEQFFGPGTRLTVL.

This clone came up once. This sequence joins TRBV6-5 and TRBJ2-1, with D maybe TRBD1 (6 bases). CDR3 length: 13 amino acids. Germline V lookup: CDR1 MNHEY, CDR2 SVGAGI. V was trimmed by 1 base and J by 9 bases, leaving 10 bases between them. The CDR3 here is CASSYFRGSEQFF. The CDR3 nucleotides are TGTGCCAGCAGTTACTTCAGGGGTAGTGAGCAGTTCTTC.

This clone is a singleton in its sample. The chain links TRBV19 to TRBJ2-3; the D is unclear. V lost 4 bases to trimming and J lost 7 bases, with 21 bases between them. This CDR3 region has 16 residues. Germline values: CDR1 LNHDA, CDR2 SQIVND (reference sequence). The CDR3 DNA reads TGTGCCAGTAGTAAAACCGGTTGGACCCCCGCGAATACGCAGTATTTT. Protein product: CASSKTGWTPANTQYF.

This chain joins TRBV5-6 and TRBJ2-5; D is unresolved. Germline CDR1 SGHDT, CDR2 YYEEEE. The CDR3 extends over 13 amino acids. The ends were cut back, 1 base at V and 2 bases at J, with 6 bases in the middle. CDR3 bases: TGTGCCAGCAGCTTGTCAGGTCAAGAGACCCAGTACTTC. Residues: CASSLSGQETQYF.

This clone was observed a single time. The J gene is TRBJ1-1, the V gene TRBV21-1. TRBV21-1 is given as a pseudogene. This CDR3 comprises 15 residues. Here the CDR3 reads CASSSRGGRRAEAFF. CDR3 nucleotide sequence: TGTGCCAGCAGCTCACGAGGAGGGCGCAGGGCTGAAGCTTTCTTT.

The chain combines TRBV29-1 with TRBJ1-1, with D perhaps matching TRBD1 (5 bases). The germline CDR1 and CDR2 sequences are SQVTM and ANQGSEA. The CDR3 runs to 15 residues. V gave up 6 bases and J gave up 6 bases, with 23 bases separating them. CDR3 bases: TGCAGCGTCCCACCCTTAGGGGCGCCTGGGCCTGAAGCTTTCTTT. Protein: CSVPPLGAPGPEAFF.

The J gene is TRBJ2-7, the V gene TRBV11-3; D tentatively reads TRBD1 or TRBD2 (5 bases each). This CDR3 comprises 14 residues. Trimming took off 8 bases at V and 7 bases at J, with 21 bases between the two ends. CDR1 is SGHNT and CDR2 is YENEEA in the germline V gene. The CDR3 reads CASSRRDRPGEQYF. The DNA for the CDR3 is TGTGCCAGCTCACGCCGGGACCGGCCAGGGGAGCAGTACTTC.

This clone was recorded only once. This chain uses TRBV19 with TRBJ2-5; TRBD2 matches 8 bases. The CDR3 is made up of 13 amino acids. The germline V gene has CDR1 LNHDA and CDR2 SQIVND (reference sequence). The CDR3 DNA reads TGTGCTACCCGGGAGGGCGGTCAAGAGACCCAGTACTTC. Translation gives CATREGGQETQYF. Together with reference TRBV19 and TRBJ2-5, the CDR3 gives the full variable domain: DGGITQSPKYLFRKEGQNVTLSCEQNLNHDAMYWYRQDPGQGLRLIYYSQIVNDFQKGDIAEGYSVSREKKESFPLTVTSAQKNPTAFYLCATREGGQETQYFGPGTRLLVL.

Only a few counts were recorded for this clone. The chain couples TRBV6-8 to TRBJ2-7; no clear D gene. Germline V gene data show CDR1 as MNHGY and CDR2 as SAAAGT. The CDR3 runs to 11 residues. V was cut by 4 bases and J by 5 bases, with 6 bases left in between. The CDR3 protein is CASSSQDEQYF. The CDR3, as DNA: TGTGCCAGCAGTTCTCAAGACGAGCAGTACTTC.

The chain carries TRBV6-5 and TRBJ2-7; D possibly corresponds to TRBD2 (6 bases). The CDR3 extends over 15 amino acids. The germline V gene encodes CDR1 MNHEY and CDR2 SVGAGI. Trimming took 2 bases from V and 3 from J, leaving 14 bases between them. CDR3 protein: CASSYPVGGDYEQYF. In DNA, the CDR3 is TGTGCCAGCAGTTACCCGGTGGGGGGAGACTACGAGCAGTACTTC.

The chain carries TRBV19 and TRBJ1-1, with D uncertain. Trimming removed 9 bases from V and 0 bases from J, with 14 bases in between. Per germline, CDR1 LNHDA and CDR2 SQIVND (reference sequence). The CDR3 runs to 14 residues. CDR3 region: CASPFGNMNTEAFF. In DNA form, the CDR3 reads TGTGCCAGCCCTTTCGGGAATATGAACACTGAAGCTTTCTTT.

DNA of the CDR3: TGTGCCAGCAGTCCACGGGACAGGCTTCTCTACGAGCAGTACTTC. The encoded protein is CASSPRDRLLYEQYF. The V and J genes are TRBV25-1 and TRBJ2-7, with 8 bases fitting TRBD1. This CDR3 comprises 15 residues. Trimming took 5 bases from V and 3 from J; bases not matched to a gene: 9. Germline CDR1 MGHDK, CDR2 SYGVNS.

Judged by abundance, this clone is medium-sized. The rearrangement joins TRBV19 to TRBJ2-5; D remains unclear. V shed 5 bases and J shed 9 bases, with 19 bases lying between them. The CDR3 spans 14 residues. CDR1 is LNHDA and CDR2 is SQIVND in the germline V gene (reference sequence). Here the CDR3 reads CASSERRDQVAQYF. Written as DNA, the CDR3 is TGTGCCAGTAGTGAGAGGCGTGACCAGGTGGCCCAGTACTTC. Based on the CDR3 plus reference TRBV19 and TRBJ2-5, the full variable domain is DGGITQSPKYLFRKEGQNVTLSCEQNLNHDAMYWYRQDPGQGLRLIYYSQIVNDFQKGDIAEGYSVSREKKESFPLTVTSAQKNPTAFYLCASSERRDQVAQYFGPGTRLLVL.